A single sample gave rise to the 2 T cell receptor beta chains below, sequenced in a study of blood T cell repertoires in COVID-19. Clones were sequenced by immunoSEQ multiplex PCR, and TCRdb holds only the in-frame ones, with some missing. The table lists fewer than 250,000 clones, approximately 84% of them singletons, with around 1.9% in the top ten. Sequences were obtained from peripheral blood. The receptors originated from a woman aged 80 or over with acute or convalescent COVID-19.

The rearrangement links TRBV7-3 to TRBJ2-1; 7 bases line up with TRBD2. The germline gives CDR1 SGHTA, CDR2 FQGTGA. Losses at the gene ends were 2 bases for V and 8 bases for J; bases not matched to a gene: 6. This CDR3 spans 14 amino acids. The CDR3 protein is CASSLLAAGDEQFF. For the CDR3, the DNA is TGTGCCAGCAGCTTATTGGCGGCGGGAGATGAGCAGTTCTTC.

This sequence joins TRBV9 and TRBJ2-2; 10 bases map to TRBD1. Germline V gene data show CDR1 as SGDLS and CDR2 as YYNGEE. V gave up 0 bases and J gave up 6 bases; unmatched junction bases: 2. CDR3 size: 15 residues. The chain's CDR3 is CASSVEGTGAGELFF. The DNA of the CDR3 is TGTGCCAGCAGCGTAGAAGGGACAGGGGCCGGGGAGCTGTTTTTT.